This T cell receptor beta chain was identified in a study of blood T cells in healthy people across ages. The individuals who served as donors were healthy Caucasians living in Russia, aged roughly 6 to 95. Each sample provided at least 6 micrograms of extracted total RNA. This clonotype was counted only a few times. The use of a sample-barcoded 5' primer and a J-beta primer mix characterized a second PCR of about 6 to 12 cycles. A template-switch adaptor with 12 random nucleotides tagged each cDNA molecule. Sequencing yielded, for each sample, at least 3 million paired-end reads carrying CDR3. TCRdb ran MiXCR on the 5' RACE reads and lists one entry per CDR3 protein. The table includes hundreds of thousands of distinct CDR3 sequences, roughly 20% detected once. Germline loops: CDR1 MDHEN, CDR2 SYDVKM. With 6 bases clipped from V and 6 bases from J, the junction kept 16 bases outside the gene matches. This CDR3 has 17 residues.

The receptor was isolated from a man in his 70s in good health. Sequencing was performed on blood. The V call is TRBV28, the J call TRBJ2-3; the match to TRBD2 covers 9 bases. The CDR3 loop reads CASSRTGSGSTTDTQYF. Here the CDR3 DNA reads TGTGCCAGCAGCCGGACGGGTAGCGGGAGTACCACGGATACGCAGTATTTT.